These 5 T cell receptor beta chains were all obtained from the same sample, sequenced in a study of naive and memory T cell subsets. The beta constant-region primer was an equimolar mix of two oligonucleotides covering TRBC1 and TRBC2. Four rounds of PCR amplified the ligated cDNA using nested alpha and beta constant-region primers plus SP2. TCRdb ran MiXCR on the UMI-ligation and nested PCR reads and lists one entry per CDR3 protein. The sample gives 8,500 to 10,000 distinct CDR3 sequences, about 6% of which show up once; around 54% is in the top ten. Input material: CD4+ TEMRA cells from blood. Subset reported: effector memory re-expressing CD45RA, CD45RA+ CD27-. These receptors were taken from a human donor in good health.

The CDR3 loop is CASSLQGQNEKLFF. CDR3 bases: TGTGCCAGCAGCCTACAGGGACAGAATGAAAAACTGTTTTTT. The J gene is TRBJ1-4, the V gene TRBV7-9; TRBD1 matches at 7 bases. Germline trimming cut 5 bases from V and 5 bases from J; bases unmatched to any gene: 5. Germline lookup yields CDR1 SEHNR and CDR2 FQNEAQ (reference sequence). This CDR3 has 14 amino acids.

This clonotype was seen ten or more times. This chain connects TRBV7-8 to TRBJ1-5; D possibly corresponds to TRBD1 (6 bases). The CDR3 runs 15 residues. V was pared by 2 bases and J by 1 base, with 9 bases between. Germline V gene data show CDR1 as SGHVS and CDR2 as FQNEAQ. The CDR3 loop reads CASSLQGRSNQPQHF. The CDR3 nucleotides are TGTGCCAGCAGCTTACAGGGGAGAAGCAATCAGCCCCAGCATTTT.

The chain joins TRBV9 to TRBJ2-3; the D gene is possibly TRBD2 (5 bases). The germline gives CDR1 SGDLS, CDR2 YYNGEE. This CDR3 is 13 amino acids long. V was pared by 6 bases and J by 3 bases, with 11 bases between. CDR3: CASNIGGTDTQYF. As DNA, the CDR3 is TGTGCCAGCAACATTGGAGGAACAGATACGCAGTATTTT. Filled out from reference TRBV9 and TRBJ2-3, the complete variable domain reads DSGVTQTPKHLITATGQRVTLRCSPRSGDLSVYWYQQSLDQGLQFLIQYYNGEERAKGNILERFSAQQFPDLHSELNLSSLELGDSALYFCASNIGGTDTQYFGPGTRLTVL.

This chain connects TRBV6-5 to TRBJ2-5; 9 positions agree with TRBD2. This CDR3 comprises 14 residues. The V and J ends lost 2 bases and 5 bases, in that order; junction bases with no gene match: 3. Per germline, CDR1 MNHEY and CDR2 SVGAGI. The CDR3 region is CASSYGTSRETQYF. DNA for the CDR3: TGTGCCAGCAGTTACGGGACTAGCAGGGAGACCCAGTACTTC.

This clonotype was seen at least ten times. V gene TRBV7-2 combines with J gene TRBJ2-3; tentative D call: TRBD2 (6 bases). Trimming cost V 5 bases and J 0 bases, with 9 bases left between them. The CDR3 has 14 amino acids. The germline V gene encodes CDR1 SGHTA and CDR2 FQGNSA. Written as DNA, the CDR3 is TGTGCCAGCAGCCCGGGACTGAGCACAGATACGCAGTATTTT. Its translation: CASSPGLSTDTQYF.